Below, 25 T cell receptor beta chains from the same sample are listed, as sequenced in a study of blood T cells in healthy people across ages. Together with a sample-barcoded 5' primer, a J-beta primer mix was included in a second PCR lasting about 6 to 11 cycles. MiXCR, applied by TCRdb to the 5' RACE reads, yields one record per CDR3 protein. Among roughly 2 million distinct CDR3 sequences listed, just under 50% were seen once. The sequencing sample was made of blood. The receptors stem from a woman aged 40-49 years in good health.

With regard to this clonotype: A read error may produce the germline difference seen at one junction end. The CDR3 DNA reads TGTGCCGGCAGCTTAGGGTCCGGACTAGCGGACCAAGAGACCCAGTACTTC. It codes for CAGSLGSGLADQETQYF. The J gene is TRBJ2-5, the V gene TRBV7-9, with 10 bases fitting TRBD2. The V gene's germline CDR1 is SEHNR and CDR2 FQNEAQ (reference sequence). CDR3 length equals 17 residues.

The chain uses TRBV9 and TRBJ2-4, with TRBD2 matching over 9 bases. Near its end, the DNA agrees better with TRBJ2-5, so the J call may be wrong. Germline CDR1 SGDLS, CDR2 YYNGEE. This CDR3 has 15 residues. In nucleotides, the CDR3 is TGTGCCAGCAGCCAGCTCGCGGGGGGGGAAGAGACCCAGTACTTC. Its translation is CASSQLAGGEETQYF.

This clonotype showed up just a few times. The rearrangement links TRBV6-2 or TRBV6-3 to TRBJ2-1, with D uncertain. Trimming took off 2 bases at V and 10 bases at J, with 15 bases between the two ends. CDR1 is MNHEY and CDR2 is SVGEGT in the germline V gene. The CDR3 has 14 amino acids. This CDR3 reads CASSYGLQSDEQFF. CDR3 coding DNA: TGTGCCAGCAGTTACGGTTTGCAATCGGACGAGCAGTTCTTC.

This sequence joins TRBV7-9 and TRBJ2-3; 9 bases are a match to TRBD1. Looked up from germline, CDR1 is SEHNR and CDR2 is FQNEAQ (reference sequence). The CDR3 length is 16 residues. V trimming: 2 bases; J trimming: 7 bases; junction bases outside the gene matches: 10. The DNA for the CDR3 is TGTGCCAGCAGCTTAACCGGGACAGGGTCATCGTATACGCAGTATTTT. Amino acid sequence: CASSLTGTGSSYTQYF.

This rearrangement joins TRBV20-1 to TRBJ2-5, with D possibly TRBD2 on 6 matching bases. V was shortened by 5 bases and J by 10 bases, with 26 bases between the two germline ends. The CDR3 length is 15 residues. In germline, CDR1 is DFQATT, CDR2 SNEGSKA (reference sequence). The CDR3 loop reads CSAPSNSDSRRVQYF. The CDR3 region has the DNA TGCAGTGCTCCCTCCAACAGCGATTCAAGGAGGGTCCAGTACTTC.

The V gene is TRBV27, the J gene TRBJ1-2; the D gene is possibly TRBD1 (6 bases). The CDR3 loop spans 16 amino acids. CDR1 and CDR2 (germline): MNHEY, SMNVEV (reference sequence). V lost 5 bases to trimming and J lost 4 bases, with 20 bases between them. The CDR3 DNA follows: TGTGCCAGCAGTCCGTACGGGACAAGTGGCGGCTATGGCTACACCTTC. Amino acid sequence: CASSPYGTSGGYGYTF.

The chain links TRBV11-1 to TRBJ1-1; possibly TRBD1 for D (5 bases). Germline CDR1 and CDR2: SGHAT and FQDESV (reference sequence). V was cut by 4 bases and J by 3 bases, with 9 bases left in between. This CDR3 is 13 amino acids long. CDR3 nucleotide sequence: TGTGCCAGCAGCTACACACAGGACACTGAAGCTTTCTTT. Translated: CASSYTQDTEAFF.

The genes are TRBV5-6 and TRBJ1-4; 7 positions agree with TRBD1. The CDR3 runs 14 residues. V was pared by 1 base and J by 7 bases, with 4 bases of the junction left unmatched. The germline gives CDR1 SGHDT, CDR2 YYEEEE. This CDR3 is CASSLWAGGEKLFF. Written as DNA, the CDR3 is TGTGCCAGCAGCTTGTGGGCAGGGGGTGAAAAACTGTTTTTT.

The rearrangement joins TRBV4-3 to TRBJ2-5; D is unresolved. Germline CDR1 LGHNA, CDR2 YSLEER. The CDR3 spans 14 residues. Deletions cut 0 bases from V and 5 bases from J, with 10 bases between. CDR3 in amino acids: CASSQEVGAETQYF. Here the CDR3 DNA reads TGCGCCAGCAGCCAAGAGGTGGGTGCGGAGACCCAGTACTTC.

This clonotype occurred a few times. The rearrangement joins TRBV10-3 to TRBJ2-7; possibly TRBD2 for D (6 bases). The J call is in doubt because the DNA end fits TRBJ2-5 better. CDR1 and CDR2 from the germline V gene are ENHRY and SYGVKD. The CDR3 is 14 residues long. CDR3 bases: TGTGCCATCAGTGAGTCAGAACTGGGGGGGACCCAGTACTTC. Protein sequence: CAISESELGGTQYF.

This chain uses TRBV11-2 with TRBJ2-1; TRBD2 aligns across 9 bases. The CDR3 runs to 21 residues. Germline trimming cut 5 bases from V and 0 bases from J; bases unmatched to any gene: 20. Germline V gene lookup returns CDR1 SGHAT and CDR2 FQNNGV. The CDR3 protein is CASSLMVLAGLSENSYNEQFF. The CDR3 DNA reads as TGTGCCAGCAGCCTAATGGTCCTAGCGGGGCTATCTGAAAACTCCTACAATGAGCAGTTCTTC.

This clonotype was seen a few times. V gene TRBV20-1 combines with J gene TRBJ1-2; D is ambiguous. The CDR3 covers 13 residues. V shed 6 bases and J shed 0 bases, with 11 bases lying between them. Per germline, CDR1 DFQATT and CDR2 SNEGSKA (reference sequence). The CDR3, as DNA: TGCAGTGCGAGGGAGGAAGCTAACTATGGCTACACCTTC. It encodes CSAREEANYGYTF.

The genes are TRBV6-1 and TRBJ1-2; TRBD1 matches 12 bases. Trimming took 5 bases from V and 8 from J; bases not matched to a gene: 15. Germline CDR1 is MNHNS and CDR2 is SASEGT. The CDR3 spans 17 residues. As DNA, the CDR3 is TGTGCCAGCAGTCCATCCGGGACAGGGGGCGTTCGGTGGGGCTACACCTTC. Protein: CASSPSGTGGVRWGYTF.

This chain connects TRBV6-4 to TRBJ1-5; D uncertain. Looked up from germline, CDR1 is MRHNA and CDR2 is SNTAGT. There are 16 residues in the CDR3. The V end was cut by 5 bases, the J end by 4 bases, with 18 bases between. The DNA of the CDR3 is TGTGCCAGCAGTAGTCTGGTGGCGGGTCGAAATCAGCCCCAGCATTTT. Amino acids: CASSSLVAGRNQPQHF.

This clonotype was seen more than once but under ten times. In nucleotides, the CDR3 is TGTGCCAGCAGTTACACGAGCCGGGGCAGGGCGGCAGATACGCAGTATTTT. It codes for CASSYTSRGRAADTQYF. The chain combines TRBV6-5 with TRBJ2-3, with D possibly called TRBD1 or TRBD2 (5 bases each). Per the germline V gene, CDR1 is MNHEY and CDR2 is SVGAGI. V was trimmed by 2 bases and J by 4 bases, leaving 19 bases between them. The CDR3 length is 17 residues.

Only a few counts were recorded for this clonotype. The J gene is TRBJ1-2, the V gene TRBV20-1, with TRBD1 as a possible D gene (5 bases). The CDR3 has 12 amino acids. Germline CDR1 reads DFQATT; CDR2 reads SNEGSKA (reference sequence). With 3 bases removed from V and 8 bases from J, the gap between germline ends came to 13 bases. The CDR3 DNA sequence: TGCAGTGCTAGTCCCAGGGATGGCGGCTACACCTTC. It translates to CSASPRDGGYTF.

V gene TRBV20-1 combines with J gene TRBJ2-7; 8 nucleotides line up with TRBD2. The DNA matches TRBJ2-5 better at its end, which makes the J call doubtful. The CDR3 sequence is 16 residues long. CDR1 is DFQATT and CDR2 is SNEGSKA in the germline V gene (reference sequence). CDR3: CSARVGRGAARETQYF. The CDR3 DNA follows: TGCAGTGCTAGAGTCGGGCGGGGGGCGGCGCGGGAGACCCAGTACTTC.

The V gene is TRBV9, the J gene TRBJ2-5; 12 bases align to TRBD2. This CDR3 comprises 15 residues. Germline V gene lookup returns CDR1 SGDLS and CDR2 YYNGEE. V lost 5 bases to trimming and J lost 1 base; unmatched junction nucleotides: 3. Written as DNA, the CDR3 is TGTGCCAGCAGGCCTAGCGGGGGGGCCCAAGAGACCCAGTACTTC. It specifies CASRPSGGAQETQYF.

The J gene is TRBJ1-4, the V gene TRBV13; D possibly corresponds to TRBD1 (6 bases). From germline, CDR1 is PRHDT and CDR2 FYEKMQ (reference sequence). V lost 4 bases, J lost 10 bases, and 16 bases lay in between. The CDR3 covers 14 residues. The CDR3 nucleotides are TGTGCCAGCAGCTACAGGGAATCCTATGGAAAACTGTTTTTT. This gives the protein CASSYRESYGKLFF. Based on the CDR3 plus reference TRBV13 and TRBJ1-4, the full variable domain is AAGVIQSPRHLIKEKRETATLKCYPIPRHDTVYWYQQGPGQDPQFLISFYEKMQSDKGSIPDRFSAQQFSDYHSELNMSSLELGDSALYFCASSYRESYGKLFFGSGTQLSVL.

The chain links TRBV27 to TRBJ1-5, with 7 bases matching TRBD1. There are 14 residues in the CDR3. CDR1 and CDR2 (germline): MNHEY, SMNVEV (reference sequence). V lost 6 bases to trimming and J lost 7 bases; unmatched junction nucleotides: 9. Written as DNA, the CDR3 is TGTGCCAGCAGCTCGGACAGGTCTTACCAGCCCCAGCATTTT. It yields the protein CASSSDRSYQPQHF.

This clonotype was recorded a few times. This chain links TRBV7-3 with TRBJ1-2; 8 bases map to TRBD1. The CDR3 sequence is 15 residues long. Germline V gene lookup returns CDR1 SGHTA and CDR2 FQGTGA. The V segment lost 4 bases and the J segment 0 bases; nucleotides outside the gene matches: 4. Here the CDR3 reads CASSSGQGTNYGYTF. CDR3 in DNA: TGTGCCAGCAGCTCCGGACAGGGCACTAACTATGGCTACACCTTC. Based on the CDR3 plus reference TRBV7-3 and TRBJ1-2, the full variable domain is GAGVSQTPSNKVTEKGKYVELRCDPISGHTALYWYRQSLGQGPEFLIYFQGTGAADDSGLPNDRFFAVRPEGSVSTLKIQRTERGDSAVYLCASSSGQGTNYGYTFGSGTRLTVV.

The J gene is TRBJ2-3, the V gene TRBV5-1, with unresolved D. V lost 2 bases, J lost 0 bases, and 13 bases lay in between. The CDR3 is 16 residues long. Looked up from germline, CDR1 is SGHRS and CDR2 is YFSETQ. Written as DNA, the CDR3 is TGCGCCAGCAGCTTCCGGATTACTACTAGCACAGATACGCAGTATTTT. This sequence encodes CASSFRITTSTDTQYF.

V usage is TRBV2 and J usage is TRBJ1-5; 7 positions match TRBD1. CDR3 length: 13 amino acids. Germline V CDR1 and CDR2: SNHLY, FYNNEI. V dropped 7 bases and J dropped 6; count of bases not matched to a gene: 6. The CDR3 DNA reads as TGTGCCAGCACTCAGGGGGGTAGTCAGCCCCAGCATTTT. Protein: CASTQGGSQPQHF.

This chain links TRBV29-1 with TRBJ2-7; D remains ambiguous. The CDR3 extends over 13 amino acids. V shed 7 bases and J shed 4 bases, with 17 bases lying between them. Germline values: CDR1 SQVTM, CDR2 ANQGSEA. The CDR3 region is CSAVTRPSYEQYF. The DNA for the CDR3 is TGCAGCGCTGTCACCCGACCATCATACGAGCAGTACTTC.

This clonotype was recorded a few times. CDR3 residues: CASSETGGTQYF. The DNA of the CDR3 is TGTGCCAGCAGTGAAACCGGGGGGACCCAGTACTTC. The chain links TRBV6-2 or TRBV6-3 to TRBJ2-5; D may be TRBD2 (6 bases). Germline V gene sequence: CDR1 MNHEY, CDR2 SVGEGT. This CDR3 contains 12 residues. V dropped 5 bases and J dropped 7 bases, with 11 bases sitting between them.